The 25 T cell receptor beta chains presented below share a single source sample, sequenced in a study of identical twins. TCRdb redid the calling of the 5' RACE reads with MiXCR, one entry per CDR3 protein. The sample holds about 240,000 distinct CDR3 sequences, approximately 7.9% seen once. This sample also appeared in a second study, on yellow fever vaccine responses in identical twins.

The sequencing sample was made of CD8+ T cells sorted from blood. The receptors were sampled from a young woman in good health.

CDR3 loop: CASSSWGAGQIDYEQYF. CDR3 in DNA: TGTGCCAGCTCATCCTGGGGGGCGGGACAGATCGACTACGAGCAGTACTTC. This sequence joins TRBV18 and TRBJ2-7; a weak D match, TRBD1 (7 bases). The CDR3 contains 17 residues. The V gene's germline CDR1 is KGHSH and CDR2 LQKENI. V lost 5 bases and J lost 3, with 23 bases in between.

This clonotype has only a few counts. The junction differs from germline at one of its ends, possibly a read error. V gene TRBV6-2 or TRBV6-3 combines with J gene TRBJ1-1; D is ambiguous. This CDR3 contains 13 residues. Germline lookup yields CDR1 MNHEY and CDR2 SVGEGT. The CDR3 DNA follows: TGTGCCAGCAGGTACTGGCCTTACACTGAAGCTTTCTTT. Its translation: CASRYWPYTEAFF.

The V and J genes are TRBV9 and TRBJ1-1, with D perhaps matching TRBD1 (5 bases). Trimming left V 0 bases short and J 8 bases short, with 20 bases between. This CDR3 contains 16 residues. Germline loops: CDR1 SGDLS, CDR2 YYNGEE. CDR3 region: CASSVATGGATTEAFF. Written as DNA, the CDR3 is TGTGCCAGCAGCGTAGCTACCGGTGGGGCTACCACCGAAGCTTTCTTT.

This chain links TRBV27 with TRBJ2-4, with D unresolved. V lost 6 bases to trimming and J lost 0 bases, with 9 bases between them. The germline CDR1 and CDR2 sequences are MNHEY and SMNVEV (reference sequence). There are 14 residues in the CDR3. In nucleotides, the CDR3 is TGTGCCAGCAGAATAGGCGGAGCCAAAAACATTCAGTACTTC. This sequence encodes CASRIGGAKNIQYF.

This clonotype was counted between two and nine times. J is TRBJ2-3 and V is TRBV5-1; D possibly corresponds to TRBD1 (6 bases). Germline V gene data show CDR1 as SGHRS and CDR2 as YFSETQ. The CDR3 is 14 residues long. V lost 0 bases and J 6 bases, leaving 11 bases between the germline ends. For the CDR3, the DNA is TGCGCCAGCAGCTTGGCCACAGGGCGCGATACGCAGTATTTT. Translating gives CASSLATGRDTQYF.

This clonotype was seen more than once but under ten times. The gene calls are TRBV24-1 and TRBJ2-1; TRBD2 might be the D (5 bases). In germline, CDR1 is KGHDR, CDR2 SFDVKD. This CDR3 has 13 residues. The germline V and J ends were trimmed by 4 bases and 8 bases, with 11 bases remaining between them. The DNA of the CDR3 is TGTGCCACCAGTGACCTCTGGCGGGATGAGCAGTTCTTC. Amino acid sequence: CATSDLWRDEQFF.

This clonotype came up many times. The rearrangement links TRBV2 to TRBJ2-2; possible D gene TRBD1, 6 bases. V shed 5 bases and J shed 2 bases, with 15 bases lying between them. The germline V gene has CDR1 SNHLY and CDR2 FYNNEI. This CDR3 comprises 16 residues. This chain's CDR3 is CASSYRTALNTGELFF. CDR3 in DNA: TGTGCCAGCAGTTATCGGACAGCCTTAAACACCGGGGAGCTGTTTTTT.

In this sample, this clonotype turned up a few times. The chain links TRBV29-1 to TRBJ2-1; D possibly uses TRBD1 or TRBD2 (5 bases each). Trimming removed 3 bases at V and 6 bases at J, with 15 bases between. The germline V gene has CDR1 SQVTM and CDR2 ANQGSEA. This CDR3 comprises 14 residues. CDR3: CSVDYKLGGNEQFF. DNA of the CDR3: TGCAGCGTTGACTACAAGCTTGGGGGCAATGAGCAGTTCTTC.

The rearrangement joins TRBV20-1 to TRBJ1-4; TRBD1 is a possible D gene (5 bases). This CDR3 comprises 13 residues. Germline loops: CDR1 DFQATT, CDR2 SNEGSKA (reference sequence). Trimming removed 6 bases at V and 7 bases at J, with 15 bases between. CDR3 protein: CSASGTQSEKLFF. The CDR3 DNA follows: TGCAGTGCCTCCGGGACCCAAAGTGAAAAACTGTTTTTT.

The gene calls are TRBV9 and TRBJ2-5, with D perhaps given as TRBD1 or TRBD2 (5 bases each). V was shortened by 4 bases and J by 5 bases, with 18 bases between the two germline ends. The CDR3 totals 15 residues. Germline CDR1 is SGDLS and CDR2 is YYNGEE. CDR3 in amino acids: CASSPGGGARETQYF. CDR3 bases: TGTGCCAGCAGCCCCGGAGGTGGGGCGCGGGAGACCCAGTACTTC.

This clonotype has only a few counts. This chain connects TRBV5-1 to TRBJ2-1; the D gene is possibly TRBD2 (5 bases). Germline V lookup: CDR1 SGHRS, CDR2 YFSETQ. The CDR3 is made up of 16 amino acids. The V and J ends lost 2 bases and 2 bases respectively, with 14 bases between them. CDR3 amino acids: CASSFKLGYPYNEQFF. DNA of the CDR3: TGCGCCAGCAGCTTTAAACTAGGGTACCCCTACAATGAGCAGTTCTTC.

The rearrangement joins TRBV14 to TRBJ2-3; a weak D match, TRBD2 (5 bases). The CDR3 sequence is 12 residues long. V lost 1 base and J lost 6, with 5 bases in between. Germline assignment: CDR1 SGHDN and CDR2 FVKESK. In DNA form, the CDR3 reads TGTGCCAGCAGCCAAGGGGAGGATACGCAGTATTTT. This encodes CASSQGEDTQYF.

In regard to this clonotype: It may be a read error: a sequence one base away is much more abundant. The chain is built from TRBV12-3 or TRBV12-4 and TRBJ1-2; D not resolved. This CDR3 spans 13 amino acids. This CDR3 reads CASGFDPNYGYTF. The CDR3 bases are TGTGCCAGCGGTTTCGACCCCAATTATGGCTACACCTTC.

The table lists this clonotype with many counts. The chain recombines TRBV24-1 with TRBJ2-1; unclear D gene. Trimming shortened V by 3 bases and J by 11 bases, and 13 bases separated the two germline ends. The germline V gene has CDR1 KGHDR and CDR2 SFDVKD. The CDR3 loop spans 13 amino acids. This chain's CDR3 is CATSDGSPTQQFF. CDR3 DNA sequence: TGTGCCACCAGTGATGGGTCCCCCACTCAGCAGTTCTTC.

This clonotype has a handful of counts. V gene TRBV6-4 combines with J gene TRBJ2-2, with D possibly being TRBD1 (5 bases). Germline lookup yields CDR1 MRHNA and CDR2 SNTAGT. The V gene lost 6 bases and the J gene lost 1 base, with 15 bases spanning the gap. CDR3 length equals 16 residues. CDR3 region: CASRGNLGENTGELFF. DNA of the CDR3: TGTGCCAGCAGGGGAAATCTAGGGGAGAACACCGGGGAGCTGTTTTTT.

Only one count was recorded for this clonotype. This chain uses TRBV19 with TRBJ2-1; D is unclear. Germline CDR1 reads LNHDA; CDR2 reads SQIVND (reference sequence). The germline V and J ends were trimmed by 3 bases and 0 bases, with 12 bases remaining between them. The CDR3 consists of 16 residues. The CDR3 reads CASSITRRGSYNEQFF. CDR3 in DNA: TGTGCCAGTAGTATTACGAGGAGAGGCTCCTACAATGAGCAGTTCTTC. The complete variable domain, with remaining parts taken from reference TRBV19 and TRBJ2-1, reads DGGITQSPKYLFRKEGQNVTLSCEQNLNHDAMYWYRQDPGQGLRLIYYSQIVNDFQKGDIAEGYSVSREKKESFPLTVTSAQKNPTAFYLCASSITRRGSYNEQFFGPGTRLTVL.

This sequence joins TRBV7-9 and TRBJ2-7; D remains ambiguous. Germline CDR1 SEHNR, CDR2 FQNEAQ (reference sequence). The CDR3 extends over 13 amino acids. V lost 8 bases and J lost 2, with 13 bases in between. The CDR3 spells CASSGYSPYEQYF. CDR3 nucleotides: TGTGCCAGCTCGGGTTACAGCCCCTACGAGCAGTACTTC. Based on the CDR3 plus reference TRBV7-9 and TRBJ2-7, the full variable domain is DTGVSQNPRHKITKRGQNVTFRCDPISEHNRLYWYRQTLGQGPEFLTYFQNEAQLEKSRLLSDRFSAERPKGSFSTLEIQRTEQGDSAMYLCASSGYSPYEQYFGPGTRLTVT.

For this clonotype: This may be a read error, as it is one base from a much larger clone. The chain has TRBV10-3 and TRBJ1-6; possibly TRBD1 for D (6 bases). The germline gives CDR1 ENHRY, CDR2 SYGVKD. CDR3 size: 18 residues. Trimming left V 3 bases short and J 6 bases short, with 21 bases between. The CDR3 DNA is TGTGCCATCAGTGAACCCTCGACAGGTCGGGCGGTTAATTCACCCCTCCACTTT. Protein: CAISEPSTGRAVNSPLHF.

The chain couples TRBV25-1 to TRBJ2-3, with 9 bases fitting TRBD1. The CDR3 consists of 18 residues. J lost 0 bases, V lost 2 bases, and 9 bases had no gene match. Germline-derived CDR1 and CDR2 are MGHDK and SYGVNS. CDR3 nucleotide sequence: TGTGCCAGCAGTGAACCGATAACCGGGACAGGGAGCACAGATACGCAGTATTTT. The encoded protein is CASSEPITGTGSTDTQYF.

This clonotype was seen at least ten times. This rearrangement joins TRBV2 to TRBJ1-1; no firm D call. The germline CDR1 and CDR2 sequences are SNHLY and FYNNEI. The CDR3 extends over 10 amino acids. V was pared by 6 bases and J by 8 bases, with 7 bases between. In DNA, the CDR3 is TGTGCCAGCAGCCGACAAGAAGCTTTCTTT. Its translation: CASSRQEAFF.

This sequence joins TRBV7-8 and TRBJ2-4; D remains ambiguous. The germline gives CDR1 SGHVS, CDR2 FQNEAQ. The CDR3 is 15 amino acids. V was clipped by 0 bases and J by 0 bases, with 6 bases between them. The CDR3 nucleotides read TGTGCCAGCAGCTTAGCTGGGCTAGCCAAAAACATTCAGTACTTC. Translated, it gives CASSLAGLAKNIQYF. Looking up the rest from reference TRBV7-8 and TRBJ2-4 gives the full variable domain: GAGVSQSPRYKVAKRGQDVALRCDPISGHVSLFWYQQALGQGPEFLTYFQNEAQLDKSGLPSDRFFAERPEGSVSTLKIQRTQQEDSAVYLCASSLAGLAKNIQYFGAGTRLSVL.

The chain carries TRBV6-1 and TRBJ1-1, with D hard to call. V was pared by 2 bases and J by 5 bases, with 21 bases between. Germline CDR1 is MNHNS and CDR2 is SASEGT. This CDR3 has 17 residues. The CDR3 coding sequence is TGTGCCAGCAGTGAAAACACCCACGCCACCCCGAGTACTGAAGCTTTCTTT. It encodes CASSENTHATPSTEAFF.

This clonotype has just a few counts. This sequence joins TRBV7-8 and TRBJ1-3; a possible D gene is TRBD1 (5 bases). CDR3 length: 14 residues. Per the germline V gene, CDR1 is SGHVS and CDR2 is FQNEAQ. Deletions cut 6 bases from V and 0 bases from J, with 9 bases between. Here the CDR3 DNA reads TGTGCCAGCAGGGGGGTCCTCTCTGGAAACACCATATATTTT. As protein: CASRGVLSGNTIYF.

The CDR3 sequence: CASSQDNLGGTEAFF. The CDR3 coding sequence is TGCGCCAGCAGCCAGGACAACCTAGGAGGCACTGAAGCTTTCTTT. The chain is built from TRBV4-1 and TRBJ1-1; tentatively, D is TRBD1 (5 bases). Germline CDR1 reads MGHRA; CDR2 reads YSYEKL. V was trimmed by 3 bases and J by 4 bases, leaving 15 bases between them. The CDR3 spans 15 residues.

This chain connects TRBV5-5 to TRBJ2-7, with TRBD2 matching 8 bases. The germline V gene has CDR1 SGHKS and CDR2 YYEKEE (reference sequence). CDR3 size: 17 residues. The junction had 15 bases not matched to a gene; V was cut back by 1 base and J by 6 bases. In DNA, the CDR3 is TGTGCCAGCAGCTTGCCCCCCCCCCGGGAGGGGGGTGGCGAGCAGTACTTC. This sequence encodes CASSLPPPREGGGEQYF. Variable domain in full (rest from reference TRBV5-5 and TRBJ2-7): DAGVTQSPTHLIKTRGQQVTLRCSPISGHKSVSWYQQVLGQGPQFIFQYYEKEERGRGNFPDRFSARQFPNYSSELNVNALLLGDSALYLCASSLPPPREGGGEQYFGPGTRLTVT.